One sample yielded the 3 T cell receptor beta chains listed below, sequenced in a study of cytomegalovirus exposure and HLA in healthy donors. With 60 Vbeta and 13 Jbeta primers, the PCR was carried out. Assay used: immunoSEQ multiplex PCR; TCRdb lists only in-frame clones, some missing. The data contain around 130,000 clones, 75% to 80% of them singletons. Sequencing used PBMCs. All receptors derive from a woman aged 55-75 years in good health and CMV-seronegative.

The genes are TRBV19 and TRBJ1-2, with D perhaps matching TRBD1 (5 bases). Germline loops: CDR1 LNHDA, CDR2 SQIVND (reference sequence). The CDR3 totals 14 residues. The V gene lost 1 base and the J gene lost 4 bases, with 10 bases spanning the gap. The CDR3 DNA is TGTGCCAGTAGTATAGTACCAGGGCCCTATGGCTACACCTTC. This codes for CASSIVPGPYGYTF.

The chain recombines TRBV5-1 with TRBJ2-5; 8 nucleotides agree with TRBD1. Germline-derived CDR1 and CDR2 are SGHRS and YFSETQ. The CDR3 contains 16 residues. Losses at the gene ends were 0 bases for V and 1 base for J; bases not matched to a gene: 5. Written as DNA, the CDR3 is TGCGCCAGCAGCTTGGCCGGGACAGGCCGCCAAGAGACCCAGTACTTC. It is translated as CASSLAGTGRQETQYF. Supplemented by reference TRBV5-1 and TRBJ2-5, the full variable domain reads KAGVTQTPRYLIKTRGQQVTLSCSPISGHRSVSWYQQTPGQGLQFLFEYFSETQRNKGNFPGRFSGRQFSNSRSEMNVSTLELGDSALYLCASSLAGTGRQETQYFGPGTRLLVL.

The rearrangement joins TRBV14 to TRBJ2-7; 13 bases are shared with TRBD2. Germline assignment: CDR1 SGHDN and CDR2 FVKESK. This CDR3 contains 15 residues. The V gene end was trimmed by 4 bases and the J gene end by 6 bases; junction bases not matched to a gene: 6. The CDR3 protein is CASSPGTSGKSEQYF. The CDR3 region has the DNA TGTGCCAGCAGCCCAGGGACTAGCGGGAAGAGCGAGCAGTACTTC.